A single T cell receptor (beta chain) is shown here with its context. The data belong to a study of patients and donors after allogeneic stem cell transplantation. Trimming left V 6 bases short and J 4 bases short, with 13 bases between. Germline loops: CDR1 SGHRS, CDR2 YFSETQ. CDR3 length: 13 amino acids. MiXCR, applied by TCRdb to the RT-PCR reads, yields one record per CDR3 protein. The sample has under 200,000 distinct CDR3 sequences; more than 20% are singletons. Sequencing was performed on blood, either unsorted or a sorted T cell fraction (not recorded which). The V call is TRBV5-1, the J call TRBJ1-2, with D maybe TRBD1 (6 bases). The receptor was isolated from a human donor who was either an allogeneic HSCT recipient or a stem cell or donor lymphocyte infusion donor (not recorded which). It is not recorded whose cells these are; they may come from a transplant donor. CDR3 loop: CASTDSWSYGYTF. The CDR3 DNA reads TGCGCCAGCACGGACAGTTGGAGCTATGGCTACACCTTC.